Below are 27 T cell receptor beta chains sequenced from a single sample in a study of T cells after yellow fever vaccination. TCRdb used MiXCR to reprocess the 5' RACE reads, holding one entry per CDR3 protein. The top ten hold roughly a sixth of the sample, which has hundreds of thousands of distinct CDR3 sequences, 18% seen once. The input for sequencing was PBMCs, taken before the yellow fever booster vaccination. These TCRs come from a man aged 18 to 29 who received the YFV17D yellow fever vaccine.

This clonotype was observed once. The J gene is TRBJ2-6, the V gene TRBV4-2, with D hard to call. The CDR3 length is 17 residues. Germline V lookup: CDR1 LGHNA, CDR2 YNFKEQ. V shed 4 bases and J shed 0 bases, with 13 bases lying between them. The CDR3 reads CASSPAGTNSGANVLTF. The DNA of the CDR3 is TGTGCCAGCAGCCCAGCAGGCACTAACTCTGGGGCCAACGTCCTGACTTTC.

V gene TRBV12-3 or TRBV12-4 combines with J gene TRBJ2-2; 10 bases align to TRBD2. The CDR3 extends over 18 amino acids. The V and J ends lost 1 base and 0 bases, in that order; junction bases with no gene match: 5. The CDR3, as DNA: TGTGCCAGCAGTTTAGGTTCTAGCGGGGGAGCGAACACCGGGGAGCTGTTTTTT. It translates to CASSLGSSGGANTGELFF.

This clonotype came up once. This chain joins TRBV2 and TRBJ1-2; possible D gene TRBD1, 6 bases. Trimming stripped 7 bases from V and 5 bases from J, with 23 bases between. Per germline, CDR1 SNHLY and CDR2 FYNNEI. This CDR3 contains 16 residues. CDR3 nucleotide sequence: TGTGCCAGCACTTATCCTCCCTTACAGGGTTCTTATGGCTACACCTTC. This sequence encodes CASTYPPLQGSYGYTF. The full variable domain, with the rest looked up from reference TRBV2 and TRBJ1-2, is EPEVTQTPSHQVTQMGQEVILRCVPISNHLYFYWYRQILGQKVEFLVSFYNNEISEKSEIFDDQFSVERPDGSNFTLKIRSTKLEDSAMYFCASTYPPLQGSYGYTFGSGTRLTVV.

The J gene is TRBJ1-2, the V gene TRBV12-3 or TRBV12-4; 9 bases fit TRBD1. The CDR3 is 15 amino acids. The ends lost 5 bases at V and 7 bases at J; junction bases unmatched: 11. CDR3 amino acids: CASSPDRGRAGGYTF. CDR3 DNA: TGTGCCAGCAGTCCGGACAGGGGCCGGGCGGGTGGCTACACCTTC.

The genes are TRBV7-2 and TRBJ2-1; the D gene is possibly TRBD2 (7 bases). Germline V gives CDR1 SGHTA, CDR2 FQGNSA. This CDR3 is built from 16 residues. Trimming removed 3 bases at V and 2 bases at J, with 14 bases between. CDR3 loop: CASSLVKGGAYNEQFF. The CDR3 DNA follows: TGTGCCAGCAGCTTGGTGAAAGGGGGGGCCTACAATGAGCAGTTCTTC.

In this sample, this clonotype turned up a few times. The CDR3 bases are TGTGCCAGCAGCCCTCAGGGGTACAACACTGAAGCTTTCTTT. Amino acid sequence: CASSPQGYNTEAFF. This chain connects TRBV7-2 to TRBJ1-1; D is perhaps TRBD1 (6 bases). The CDR3 is 14 residues long. Germline CDR1 is SGHTA and CDR2 is FQGNSA. V was clipped by 5 bases and J by 2 bases, with 12 bases between them.

The chain uses TRBV7-9 and TRBJ2-7, with TRBD1 as a possible D gene (6 bases). This CDR3 region has 13 residues. The V and J ends lost 1 base and 6 bases respectively, with 10 bases between them. Germline V gene sequence: CDR1 SEHNR, CDR2 FQNEAQ (reference sequence). CDR3 nucleotides: TGTGCCAGCAGCTTAGAACAGGGTGGCGAGCAGTACGTC. It is translated as CASSLEQGGEQYV.

This clonotype was picked up many times. The gene calls are TRBV7-3 and TRBJ2-3, with D hard to call. The germline V gene has CDR1 SGHTA and CDR2 FQGTGA. Trimming shortened V by 4 bases and J by 6 bases, and 11 bases separated the two germline ends. This CDR3 region has 13 residues. CDR3 in amino acids: CASSYVDWDTQYF. The CDR3 DNA follows: TGTGCCAGCAGCTACGTTGACTGGGATACGCAGTATTTT.

This clonotype came up a few times. The rearrangement uses TRBV5-1 and TRBJ2-5, with no clear D. Germline V gene sequence: CDR1 SGHRS, CDR2 YFSETQ. Trimming pared 5 bases from V and 3 bases from J, leaving 11 bases between. The CDR3 loop spans 13 amino acids. The CDR3 coding sequence is TGCGCCAGCAGGTGGTCTGGGAAAGAGACCCAGTACTTC. This translates into CASRWSGKETQYF.

This clonotype occurred a few times. The chain combines TRBV7-2 with TRBJ1-4; 7 bases align to TRBD1. This CDR3 spans 16 amino acids. J lost 8 bases, V lost 1 base, and 10 bases had no gene match. The germline V gene has CDR1 SGHTA and CDR2 FQGNSA. The CDR3 reads CASSLVRGGFPEKLFF. CDR3 DNA: TGTGCCAGCAGCTTAGTGAGAGGGGGCTTTCCCGAAAAACTGTTTTTT.

The rearrangement links TRBV10-1 to TRBJ2-7; perhaps TRBD1 as D (5 bases). Per the germline V gene, CDR1 is WNHNN and CDR2 is SYGVQD (reference sequence). Trimming shortened V by 0 bases and J by 6 bases, and 9 bases separated the two germline ends. The CDR3 spans 13 residues. DNA for the CDR3: TGCGCCAGCAGTGAGTCGGAAGGGGCCGAGCAGTACTTC. Translation gives CASSESEGAEQYF.

The V and J genes are TRBV5-1 and TRBJ1-5; D is unresolved. Trimming cost V 0 bases and J 15 bases, with 19 bases left between them. Germline V gene sequence: CDR1 SGHRS, CDR2 YFSETQ. This CDR3 has 14 residues. CDR3: CASSLGPVSRAWHF. The CDR3 DNA follows: TGCGCCAGCAGCTTGGGTCCCGTGAGTCGTGCGTGGCATTTT.

The CDR3 sequence: CASTLGQGSNQPQHF. Here the CDR3 DNA reads TGTGCCAGTACCCTAGGGCAGGGGAGCAATCAGCCCCAGCATTTT. This chain connects TRBV19 to TRBJ1-5, with a tentative D call TRBD1 (6 bases). The V gene's germline CDR1 is LNHDA and CDR2 SQIVND (reference sequence). Trimming left V 7 bases short and J 1 base short, with 14 bases between. The CDR3 has 15 amino acids.

This clonotype was detected ten times or more. The chain joins TRBV20-1 to TRBJ2-3, with TRBD2 matching over 9 bases. Germline assignment: CDR1 DFQATT and CDR2 SNEGSKA (reference sequence). CDR3 length: 14 residues. The V segment lost 2 bases and the J segment 2 bases; nucleotides outside the gene matches: 2. The CDR3 DNA reads TGCAGTGCTAGACCTAGCGGGAACACAGATACGCAGTATTTT. This sequence encodes CSARPSGNTDTQYF.

A few counts support this clonotype. The rearrangement joins TRBV4-1 to TRBJ2-1, with 7 bases fitting TRBD2. Germline V CDR1 and CDR2: MGHRA, YSYEKL. Trimming at V came to 0 bases and at J to 1 base, leaving 3 bases not matched to a gene. The CDR3 runs 16 residues. The CDR3, as DNA: TGCGCCAGCAGCCAAGAAGGACTAGGTTCCTACAATGAGCAGTTCTTC. It encodes CASSQEGLGSYNEQFF.

This clonotype was recorded a few times. The gene calls are TRBV5-1 and TRBJ2-3; no clear D gene. This CDR3 comprises 14 residues. The V gene lost 0 bases and the J gene lost 5 bases, with 10 bases spanning the gap. The germline gives CDR1 SGHRS, CDR2 YFSETQ. CDR3 amino acids: CASSLEFGQDTQYF. For the CDR3, the DNA is TGCGCCAGCAGCTTGGAGTTCGGTCAAGATACGCAGTATTTT.

This clonotype occurred once. The V gene is TRBV24-1, the J gene TRBJ2-4, with D possibly being TRBD1 or TRBD2 (5 bases each). Germline V lookup: CDR1 KGHDR, CDR2 SFDVKD. The V and J ends lost 3 bases and 15 bases respectively, with 14 bases between them. The CDR3 is made up of 12 amino acids. For the CDR3, the DNA is TGTGCCACCAGTGATAGCAGGGAAGGAGGGTACTTC. Translating gives CATSDSREGGYF.

The table lists this clonotype with a few counts. The DNA of the CDR3 is TGCGCCGCTGTCGTAGGACAGAAGAACACCGGGGAGCTGTTTTTT. Encoded protein: CAAVVGQKNTGELFF. The genes are TRBV4-1 and TRBJ2-2, with D maybe TRBD1 (6 bases). The CDR3 covers 15 residues. V gave up 11 bases and J gave up 1 base, with 17 bases separating them. Germline V gene sequence: CDR1 MGHRA, CDR2 YSYEKL.

The CDR3 sequence is CASSSAQGTQYF. Here the CDR3 DNA reads TGCGCCAGCAGCTCGGCCCAGGGGACCCAGTACTTC. The rearrangement joins TRBV5-1 to TRBJ2-5, with D maybe TRBD1 (5 bases). The CDR3 contains 12 residues. V was cut by 3 bases and J by 7 bases, with 10 bases left in between. The germline CDR1 and CDR2 sequences are SGHRS and YFSETQ.

In its sample, this clonotype was seen a few times. The rearrangement uses TRBV4-3 and TRBJ1-6; tentatively, D is TRBD1 (5 bases). Germline V gene sequence: CDR1 LGHNA, CDR2 YSLEER. This CDR3 is built from 15 residues. V lost 6 bases to trimming and J lost 6 bases, with 15 bases between them. The CDR3 is CASRSEAGLNSPLHF. The CDR3 region has the DNA TGCGCCAGCAGGTCTGAGGCGGGACTTAATTCACCCCTCCACTTT.

This clonotype was seen only a few times. V is TRBV12-3 or TRBV12-4 and J is TRBJ1-2; D uncertain. The ends were cut back, 6 bases at V and 8 bases at J, with 22 bases in the middle. This CDR3 spans 15 amino acids. CDR3 sequence (DNA): TGTGCCAGCAGACCTCCTGACCTGCCTCCGGAGGGCTACACCTTC. As protein: CASRPPDLPPEGYTF.

A word on this clonotype: As the CDR3 is not closed by the conserved phenylalanine or tryptophan, this likely results from a read error. The rearrangement joins TRBV10-3 to TRBJ2-5; 11 positions agree with TRBD2. The CDR3 runs to 15 residues. Looked up from germline, CDR1 is ENHRY and CDR2 is SYGVKD. The trim removed 6 bases at V and 3 bases at J, leaving 6 bases unmatched. The CDR3, as DNA: TGTGCCATCAGGAGGAATAGCGGGGGGGAAGAGACCCAGTACCTC. Translation gives CAIRRNSGGEETQYL.

The gene calls are TRBV28 and TRBJ2-4; 10 bases fit TRBD1. CDR1 MDHEN and CDR2 SYDVKM come from the germline V gene. The CDR3 has 16 residues. V shed 4 bases, J shed 1 base, and the junction held 4 bases outside the gene matches. DNA of the CDR3: TGTGCCAGCAGTTCCCCGGGACAGGGGGCCAAAAACATTCAGTACTTC. Its protein product is CASSSPGQGAKNIQYF.

This sequence joins TRBV7-9 and TRBJ2-5; D is unclear. The CDR3 consists of 13 residues. V lost 5 bases and J lost 7, with 14 bases in between. Germline assignment: CDR1 SEHNR and CDR2 FQNEAQ (reference sequence). The CDR3 spells CASSDALTVTQYF. As DNA, the CDR3 is TGTGCCAGCAGCGACGCCTTGACGGTGACCCAGTACTTC.

V usage is TRBV9 and J usage is TRBJ2-6; no definite D call. The V and J ends lost 0 bases and 4 bases respectively, with 8 bases between them. CDR3 length: 15 amino acids. The germline gives CDR1 SGDLS, CDR2 YYNGEE. CDR3 in amino acids: CASSVDSLGANVLTF. The CDR3 region has the DNA TGTGCCAGCAGCGTAGACTCATTGGGGGCCAACGTCCTGACTTTC.

The rearrangement joins TRBV6-4 to TRBJ2-1, with 8 bases matching TRBD2. Losses at the gene ends were 5 bases for V and 0 bases for J; bases not matched to a gene: 3. Germline CDR1 MRHNA, CDR2 SNTAGT. This CDR3 is 15 amino acids long. The CDR3 sequence: CASSRTSFSYNEQFF. In DNA form, the CDR3 reads TGTGCCAGCAGTAGGACTAGCTTCTCCTACAATGAGCAGTTCTTC.

This chain uses TRBV5-6 with TRBJ1-1; 11 bases are a match to TRBD1. J gave up 3 bases and V 3 bases, and 4 bases lay outside the gene matches. CDR3 length: 15 amino acids. CDR1 is SGHDT, CDR2 YYEEEE, per germline. The CDR3 nucleotides read TGTGCCAGCAGCTGGGACAGGGGGTCAGACACTGAAGCTTTCTTT. It is translated as CASSWDRGSDTEAFF.